The 24 T cell receptor beta chains reported below all come from one sample, sequenced in a study of CD4 T cells in relation to SARS-CoV-2 and coronaviruses. The method was immunoSEQ multiplex PCR; TCRdb's version includes in-frame clones alone and lacks a portion of them. The sample has under 30,000 clones; 55% to 75% are singletons. Their recognized antigens are unknown. CD4+ T cells from unexposed donors were obtained before the COVID-19 pandemic (2011-2018). After around nine days of culture, CD4+ T cells were isolated. The sample comprised CD4+ T cells from PBMCs, cultured in vitro. The origin of the receptors is a human donor in good health.

The J gene is TRBJ1-2, the V gene TRBV7-2; D is unresolved. V was pared by 5 bases and J by 0 bases, with 10 bases between. CDR3 length equals 14 residues. Per the germline V gene, CDR1 is SGHTA and CDR2 is FQGNSA. CDR3 DNA sequence: TGTGCCAGCAGCCGCGACCGAGCTAACTATGGCTACACCTTC. Its protein is CASSRDRANYGYTF.

The chain combines TRBV12-3 or TRBV12-4 with TRBJ2-7; TRBD2 matches 9 bases. CDR3 length: 13 amino acids. With 7 bases clipped from V and 2 bases from J, the junction kept 3 bases outside the gene matches. CDR3 nucleotide sequence: TGTGCCAGCACCAGCGGGGGGCCCTACGAGCAGTACTTC. Protein sequence: CASTSGGPYEQYF.

The chain couples TRBV29-1 to TRBJ1-4; possible D gene TRBD1, 5 bases. V lost 2 bases to trimming and J lost 8 bases, with 12 bases between them. This CDR3 has 13 amino acids. The germline V gene has CDR1 SQVTM and CDR2 ANQGSEA. The CDR3 nucleotides are TGCAGCGTTGAAAGATCCGAGGGGGAAAAACTGTTTTTT. Translation: CSVERSEGEKLFF.

The count of this clone is one. This rearrangement joins TRBV20-1 to TRBJ2-3; 10 positions agree with TRBD2. The CDR3 is made up of 15 amino acids. V was clipped by 3 bases and J by 3 bases; unmatched bases: 6. Looked up from germline, CDR1 is DFQATT and CDR2 is SNEGSKA (reference sequence). The CDR3 DNA follows: TGCAGTGCTAGTTCCGGGACTAGCGTAACAGATACGCAGTATTTT. Translation gives CSASSGTSVTDTQYF.

The chain links TRBV7-6 to TRBJ1-1; D might be TRBD1 (6 bases). This CDR3 is built from 15 residues. CDR1 SGHVS and CDR2 FNYEAQ come from the germline V gene. V was trimmed by 5 bases and J by 0 bases, leaving 13 bases between them. DNA for the CDR3: TGTGCCAGCAGCCCGGACAGCCGGCTGAACACTGAAGCTTTCTTT. Translating it yields CASSPDSRLNTEAFF.

The chain recombines TRBV29-1 with TRBJ2-5; D might be TRBD1 or TRBD2, each matching 5 bases. The length of the CDR3 is 13 residues. CDR1 SQVTM and CDR2 ANQGSEA come from the germline V gene. V was shortened by 2 bases and J by 7 bases, with 14 bases between the two germline ends. The CDR3 DNA reads TGCAGCGTTGAATCCCCCGGGGCCCGGACCCAGTACTTC. As protein: CSVESPGARTQYF.

V is TRBV10-3 and J is TRBJ1-5, with TRBD1 matching 8 bases. From germline, CDR1 is ENHRY and CDR2 SYGVKD. Losses at the gene ends were 6 bases for V and 9 bases for J; bases not matched to a gene: 13. The CDR3 runs 15 residues. The CDR3 is CAISSTGTGGGPQHF. Here the CDR3 DNA reads TGTGCCATCAGCTCGACAGGGACAGGAGGTGGGCCCCAGCATTTT.

The chain uses TRBV10-3 and TRBJ2-3; 8 bases line up with TRBD2. The CDR3 runs to 13 residues. Germline-derived CDR1 and CDR2 are ENHRY and SYGVKD. J was trimmed by 5 bases and V by 3 bases; bases with no gene match: 1. This CDR3 is CAISDLAGDTQYF. The CDR3 DNA sequence: TGTGCCATCAGTGATCTAGCGGGAGATACGCAGTATTTT.

By share, this clone ranks as medium-sized (0.01 to 0.1%). The V call is TRBV18, the J call TRBJ2-7; D remains ambiguous. This CDR3 contains 12 residues. Germline V gene data show CDR1 as KGHSH and CDR2 as LQKENI. V lost 2 bases to trimming and J lost 2 bases, with 4 bases between them. CDR3 region: CASSPGAYEQYF. CDR3 in DNA: TGTGCCAGCTCACCAGGTGCCTACGAGCAGTACTTC.

The chain employs TRBV2 and TRBJ2-5; D possibly corresponds to TRBD1 (5 bases). V gave up 0 bases and J gave up 3 bases, with 8 bases separating them. The CDR3 has 14 amino acids. Germline CDR1 reads SNHLY; CDR2 reads FYNNEI. For the CDR3, the DNA is TGTGCCAGCAGTGAAGCTTCCAGGGAAGAGACCCAGTACTTC. It is translated as CASSEASREETQYF.

The chain joins TRBV25-1 to TRBJ2-1; 10 bases are shared with TRBD2. Germline V gene sequence: CDR1 MGHDK, CDR2 SYGVNS. The CDR3 runs to 13 residues. Germline trimming cut 5 bases from V and 10 bases from J; bases unmatched to any gene: 5. DNA for the CDR3: TGTGCCAGCAGTAAAGCGGGGGGGCAGGAGCAGTTCTTC. Protein product: CASSKAGGQEQFF.

The CDR3 reads CAISAGMGVNTEAFF. DNA for the CDR3: TGTGCCATCAGTGCCGGCATGGGGGTGAACACTGAAGCTTTCTTT. The chain joins TRBV10-3 to TRBJ1-1, with D perhaps TRBD1 (5 bases). Germline V gene data show CDR1 as ENHRY and CDR2 as SYGVKD. Trimming stripped 4 bases from V and 0 bases from J, with 12 bases between. The CDR3 contains 15 residues.

The V call is TRBV5-1, the J call TRBJ2-7; D unclear. V was pared by 4 bases and J by 6 bases, with 17 bases between. The germline gives CDR1 SGHRS, CDR2 YFSETQ. The CDR3 extends over 14 amino acids. The CDR3 DNA is TGCGCCAGCAGCATAGACCCATGGGCGGTCGAGCAGTACTTC. Its protein product is CASSIDPWAVEQYF.

This chain links TRBV30 with TRBJ2-2; D gene unclear. CDR1 is GTSNPN, CDR2 SVGIG, per germline (reference sequence). With 5 bases removed from V and 3 bases from J, the gap between germline ends came to 16 bases. The CDR3 runs to 15 residues. CDR3 sequence (DNA): TGTGCCTGGGCAGTTAGGGTTCGGTACACCGGGGAGCTGTTTTTT. It yields the protein CAWAVRVRYTGELFF. The whole variable domain, filled in from reference TRBV30 and TRBJ2-2, reads SQTIHQWPATLVQPVGSPLSLECTVEGTSNPNLYWYRQAAGRGLQLLFYSVGIGQISSEVPQNLSASRPQDRQFILSSKKLLLSDSGFYLCAWAVRVRYTGELFFGEGSRLTVL.

CDR3 nucleotide sequence: TGTGCCAGCAGCTCCATCTCCGATGAGCAGTTCTTC. Translating gives CASSSISDEQFF. J is TRBJ2-1 and V is TRBV7-2, with unresolved D. V lost 4 bases to trimming and J lost 8 bases, with 9 bases between them. The CDR3 loop spans 12 amino acids. The germline CDR1 and CDR2 sequences are SGHTA and FQGNSA.

This rearrangement joins TRBV14 to TRBJ2-1, with a possible D match to TRBD1 (6 bases). Germline V gives CDR1 SGHDN, CDR2 FVKESK. The CDR3 is 18 residues long. The V end was cut by 2 bases, the J end by 0 bases, with 17 bases between. The CDR3 loop reads CASSQYWVGTSSYNEQFF. CDR3 DNA: TGTGCCAGCAGCCAATATTGGGTGGGGACAAGCTCCTACAATGAGCAGTTCTTC. The full variable domain, in which reference TRBV14 and TRBJ2-1 provide the parts outside the CDR3, is EAGVTQFPSHSVIEKGQTVTLRCDPISGHDNLYWYRRVMGKEIKFLLHFVKESKQDESGMPNNRFLAERTGGTYSTLKVQPAELEDSGVYFCASSQYWVGTSSYNEQFFGPGTRLTVL.

V and J are TRBV12-5 and TRBJ2-2, with 7 bases lining up with TRBD2. V was pared by 2 bases and J by 6 bases, with 12 bases of the junction left unmatched. Germline lookup yields CDR1 LGHNT and CDR2 FRNRAP. The CDR3 has 17 residues. For the CDR3, the DNA is TGTGCTAGTGGTTTGACCCACGGGGGAGGGGAGGCCGGGGAGCTGTTTTTT. Translated: CASGLTHGGGEAGELFF.

The rearrangement links TRBV27 to TRBJ2-7; D unclear. CDR1 MNHEY and CDR2 SMNVEV come from the germline V gene (reference sequence). V was pared by 3 bases and J by 3 bases, with 15 bases between. The CDR3 length is 15 residues. CDR3 region: CASSFNGVAIYEQYF. In DNA, the CDR3 is TGTGCCAGCAGTTTTAATGGGGTGGCGATCTACGAGCAGTACTTC.

The chain couples TRBV10-3 to TRBJ2-7, with a weak D call TRBD1 (6 bases). From germline, CDR1 is ENHRY and CDR2 SYGVKD. The CDR3 consists of 13 residues. V was trimmed by 6 bases and J by 1 base, leaving 10 bases between them. CDR3 loop: CAIRPGVSYEQYF. As DNA, the CDR3 is TGTGCCATCAGGCCAGGGGTATCCTACGAGCAGTACTTC.

J is TRBJ1-6 and V is TRBV5-4, with 9 bases fitting TRBD1. This CDR3 spans 16 amino acids. The V gene's germline CDR1 is SGHNT and CDR2 YYREEE (reference sequence). The V segment lost 0 bases and the J segment 7 bases; nucleotides outside the gene matches: 5. In DNA, the CDR3 is TGTGCCAGCAGCTTGGCCCCGACAGGGGGAAATTCACCCCTCCACTTT. The encoded protein is CASSLAPTGGNSPLHF.

The rearrangement links TRBV5-4 to TRBJ2-1; D perhaps matches TRBD1 (6 bases). Germline CDR1 is SGHNT and CDR2 is YYREEE (reference sequence). The CDR3 has 15 residues. Trimming took 2 bases from V and 0 from J, leaving 9 bases between them. CDR3 protein: CASSLGQSSYNEQFF. The CDR3 DNA sequence: TGTGCCAGCAGCTTAGGACAGAGCTCCTACAATGAGCAGTTCTTC.

The chain has TRBV10-3 and TRBJ2-1; D gene uncertain. CDR1 is ENHRY, CDR2 SYGVKD, per germline. The length of the CDR3 is 13 residues. Trimming took 5 bases from V and 6 from J, leaving 11 bases between them. CDR3 nucleotide sequence: TGTGCCATCAGTACGGGCGTATCCAATGAGCAGTTCTTC. It is translated as CAISTGVSNEQFF.

The chain has TRBV30 and TRBJ1-3, with D hard to call. V was shortened by 2 bases and J by 2 bases, with 13 bases between the two germline ends. Germline CDR1 is GTSNPN and CDR2 is SVGIG (reference sequence). The CDR3 has 15 residues. The CDR3 region has the DNA TGTGCCTGGAGTAGAGACATACTTACTGGAAACACCATATATTTT. This encodes CAWSRDILTGNTIYF.

The chain is built from TRBV19 and TRBJ2-5; TRBD2 aligns across 10 bases. The ends lost 5 bases at V and 9 bases at J; junction bases unmatched: 12. Germline V gene data show CDR1 as LNHDA and CDR2 as SQIVND (reference sequence). This CDR3 has 15 residues. The CDR3 region is CASSLRTSGLGAQYF. CDR3 sequence (DNA): TGTGCCAGTAGTTTAAGGACTAGCGGCCTTGGGGCCCAGTACTTC.